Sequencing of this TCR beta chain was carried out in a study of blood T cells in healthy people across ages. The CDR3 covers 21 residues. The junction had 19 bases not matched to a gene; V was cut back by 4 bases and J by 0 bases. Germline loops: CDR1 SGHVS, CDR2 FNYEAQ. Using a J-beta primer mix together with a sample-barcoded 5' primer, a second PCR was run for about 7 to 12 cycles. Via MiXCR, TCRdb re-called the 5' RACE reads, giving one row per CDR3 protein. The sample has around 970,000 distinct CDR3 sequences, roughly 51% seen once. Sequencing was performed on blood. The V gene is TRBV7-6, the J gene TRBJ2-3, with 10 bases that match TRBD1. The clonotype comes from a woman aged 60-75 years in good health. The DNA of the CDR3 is TGTGCCAGCAGCTCCCCGGGACAGGGGTTTGAACACCTTTGGAGCACAGATACGCAGTATTTT. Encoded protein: CASSSPGQGFEHLWSTDTQYF.